Presented here are 16 T cell receptor beta chains from one specimen sequenced in a study of low-dose radiotherapy and immunotherapy resistance in tumors. Described time point: before trial treatment. Primers targeting TRAV and TRBV primed first-strand cDNA, covering alpha and beta chains. TCRs underwent around 18 PCR cycles of amplification with a constant-region primer and V-primer adapter. TCRdb called the reads again in MiXCR, with one record for every CDR3 protein. Of tens of thousands of distinct CDR3 sequences in the sample, roughly a sixth were seen once. The sequencing used PBMCs, collected before treatment. The receptors shown here come from a male donor with prostate cancer.

This clonotype has at least ten counts. This chain joins TRBV5-1 and TRBJ1-1; D may be TRBD1 (5 bases). CDR1 and CDR2 (germline): SGHRS, YFSETQ. The V end was cut by 0 bases, the J end by 8 bases, with 23 bases between. The length of the CDR3 is 17 residues. The CDR3 bases are TGCGCCAGCAGCTTGGCCTCTCGCGGGGTCGGGGGACGGGAAGCTTTCTTT. Its translation: CASSLASRGVGGREAFF.

There are many counts of this clonotype. The chain recombines TRBV30 with TRBJ1-4, with TRBD1 as a possible D gene (6 bases). Trimming stripped 0 bases from V and 8 bases from J, with 25 bases between. The germline V gene has CDR1 GTSNPN and CDR2 SVGIG (reference sequence). The CDR3 runs 18 residues. The CDR3 coding sequence is TGTGCCTGGAGTGTACTCTCTGGATCGGGGGGCCGGAGCGAAAAACTGTTTTTT. Translated, it gives CAWSVLSGSGGRSEKLFF.

This clonotype has ten or more counts. This chain uses TRBV12-3 or TRBV12-4 with TRBJ2-3; TRBD2 might be the D (5 bases). Trimming stripped 5 bases from V and 1 base from J, with 16 bases between. The CDR3 is 16 residues long. The CDR3 reads CASSTAGYPGTDTQYF. The CDR3 DNA reads as TGTGCCAGCAGTACCGCGGGCTACCCCGGCACAGATACGCAGTATTTT.

This clonotype was seen many times. The chain carries TRBV25-1 and TRBJ2-1, with 13 bases that match TRBD2. The germline CDR1 and CDR2 sequences are MGHDK and SYGVNS. The CDR3 extends over 17 amino acids. The J segment lost 7 bases and the V segment lost 6 bases, leaving 12 bases of the junction unmatched. The CDR3, as DNA: TGTGCCAGCAGCACTATATCTCCGGGACTAGCGGGGAATGAGCAGTTCTTC. It encodes CASSTISPGLAGNEQFF.

This clonotype was found many times. The chain combines TRBV5-1 with TRBJ2-1; D may correspond to TRBD1 or TRBD2 (6 bases each). Germline V gives CDR1 SGHRS, CDR2 YFSETQ. The V and J ends lost 0 bases and 8 bases respectively, with 18 bases between them. The CDR3 loop spans 16 amino acids. The CDR3 protein is CASSLEGGPQSHEQFF. The CDR3 DNA is TGCGCCAGCAGCTTGGAGGGGGGCCCCCAGTCCCATGAGCAGTTCTTC.

This clonotype was found many times. This rearrangement joins TRBV2 to TRBJ1-6; D remains ambiguous. Germline assignment: CDR1 SNHLY and CDR2 FYNNEI. This CDR3 region has 16 residues. V was shortened by 3 bases and J by 3 bases, with 12 bases between the two germline ends. The CDR3: CASSDSARNYNSPLHF. The CDR3 DNA is TGTGCCAGCAGTGATTCGGCGCGAAACTATAATTCACCCCTCCACTTT. Filled out from reference TRBV2 and TRBJ1-6, the complete variable domain reads EPEVTQTPSHQVTQMGQEVILRCVPISNHLYFYWYRQILGQKVEFLVSFYNNEISEKSEIFDDQFSVERPDGSNFTLKIRSTKLEDSAMYFCASSDSARNYNSPLHFGNGTRLTVT.

There are many counts of this clonotype. V and J are TRBV15 and TRBJ2-3; TRBD2 aligns across 11 bases. V gave up 0 bases and J gave up 4 bases; unmatched junction bases: 6. In germline, CDR1 is LNHNV, CDR2 YYDKDF (reference sequence). There are 17 residues in the CDR3. The CDR3 DNA follows: TGTGCCACCAGCAGAGATCTCTCACTAGCGGGGGCAGATACGCAGTATTTT. Translated, it gives CATSRDLSLAGADTQYF.

For this clonotype: A far larger clone is off by one base, so a read error is likely. The rearrangement uses TRBV5-5 and TRBJ2-1; D is unresolved. The germline V gene has CDR1 SGHKS and CDR2 YYEKEE (reference sequence). The CDR3 is made up of 11 amino acids. With 1 base removed from V and 10 bases from J, the gap between germline ends came to 6 bases. The CDR3 loop is CASSLMDEQFF. DNA for the CDR3: TGTGCCAGCAGCTTGATGGACGAGCAGTTCTTC.

There are many counts of this clonotype. The J gene is TRBJ2-1, the V gene TRBV7-9, with D perhaps TRBD1 (5 bases). The CDR3 has 15 residues. The V gene lost 2 bases and the J gene lost 3 bases, with 11 bases spanning the gap. The germline CDR1 and CDR2 sequences are SEHNR and FQNEAQ (reference sequence). As DNA, the CDR3 is TGTGCCAGCAGCTTAAGAGCAGGGCTCTACAATGAGCAGTTCTTC. Translated: CASSLRAGLYNEQFF. The variable domain in full, with the rest retrieved from reference TRBV7-9 and TRBJ2-1, is DTGVSQNPRHKITKRGQNVTFRCDPISEHNRLYWYRQTLGQGPEFLTYFQNEAQLEKSRLLSDRFSAERPKGSFSTLEIQRTEQGDSAMYLCASSLRAGLYNEQFFGPGTRLTVL.

Many counts were recorded for this clonotype. The CDR3 DNA reads TGTGCCAGCAGCTTAGTAAACCGAGATCTCGAAGCTTTCTTT. As protein: CASSLVNRDLEAFF. The chain uses TRBV11-2 and TRBJ1-1; unclear D gene. The V gene lost 1 base and the J gene lost 8 bases, with 14 bases spanning the gap. Germline loops: CDR1 SGHAT, CDR2 FQNNGV. The CDR3 spans 14 residues.

Concerning this clonotype: Being one base from a much bigger clone, this may be a read error. The chain couples TRBV5-8 to TRBJ1-1, with D unresolved. The V gene's germline CDR1 is SGHTS and CDR2 YDEGEE. This CDR3 spans 15 amino acids. The CDR3 spells CASSLAFGMNTEAIF. CDR3 coding DNA: TGTGCCAGCAGCTTAGCCTTCGGTATGAACACTGAAGCTATCTTT.

V and J are TRBV2 and TRBJ2-1, with D uncertain. The germline V and J ends were trimmed by 5 bases and 9 bases, with 11 bases remaining between them. Germline values: CDR1 SNHLY, CDR2 FYNNEI. This CDR3 comprises 12 residues. The CDR3: CASSRQSSEQFF. For the CDR3, the DNA is TGTGCCAGCAGTAGGCAATCTAGTGAGCAGTTCTTC.

CDR3 sequence: CASSSIRGYNEQFF. CDR3 in DNA: TGTGCCAGCAGCTCCATTCGGGGGTACAATGAGCAGTTCTTC. V usage is TRBV11-2 and J usage is TRBJ2-1, with D perhaps matching TRBD2 (6 bases). Germline CDR1 SGHAT, CDR2 FQNNGV. Trimming took 4 bases from V and 4 from J, leaving 11 bases between them. CDR3 size: 14 residues.

The chain employs TRBV7-2 and TRBJ2-3; 12 bases align to TRBD2. The V gene's germline CDR1 is SGHTA and CDR2 FQGNSA. V was clipped by 2 bases and J by 6 bases; unmatched bases: 12. CDR3 length equals 18 residues. In DNA form, the CDR3 reads TGTGCCAGCAGCTTAAAGGCGGCTAGCGGGGGGGCCCCCGATACGCAGTATTTT. Its protein product is CASSLKAASGGAPDTQYF.

Many counts were recorded for this clonotype. The rearrangement uses TRBV5-1 and TRBJ1-4; no definite D call. The V and J ends lost 0 bases and 4 bases respectively, with 7 bases between them. The CDR3 has 14 amino acids. Germline CDR1 reads SGHRS; CDR2 reads YFSETQ. The CDR3 DNA is TGCGCCAGCAGCTTGGACAGCTATAATGAAAAACTGTTTTTT. It codes for CASSLDSYNEKLFF.

This chain uses TRBV4-1 with TRBJ2-6, with D possibly TRBD2 on 6 matching bases. Trimming shortened V by 0 bases and J by 3 bases, and 15 bases separated the two germline ends. Germline V CDR1 and CDR2: MGHRA, YSYEKL. The CDR3 sequence is 18 residues long. In nucleotides, the CDR3 is TGCGCCAGCAGCCAAGACCCGGGAGTGCGACTTGGGGCCAACGTCCTGACTTTC. Translating it yields CASSQDPGVRLGANVLTF.